These 20 T cell receptor beta chains were sequenced from one sample in a study of OX40 agonist ivuxolimab in advanced cancers. Only in-frame clones appear in the TCRdb table, and some are missing; sequencing was by immunoSEQ multiplex PCR. The sample has over 35,000 clones, more than 70% seen once. The source material was CD4+ or CD8+ T cells sorted from blood, sampled in a trial of the OX40 agonist ivuxolimab. The receptor source for this set is an adult with an advanced solid tumor such as melanoma, head and neck, liver or kidney cancer.

This chain joins TRBV9 and TRBJ2-1, with D possibly being TRBD2 (6 bases). The germline gives CDR1 SGDLS, CDR2 YYNGEE. The V end was cut by 3 bases, the J end by 0 bases, with 10 bases between. This CDR3 spans 15 amino acids. CDR3 coding DNA: TGTGCCAGCAGCGGCGGGGCCGCCTCCTACAATGAGCAGTTCTTC. This translates into CASSGGAASYNEQFF.

The chain employs TRBV27 and TRBJ2-7; tentatively, D is TRBD1 (6 bases). CDR1 is MNHEY and CDR2 is SMNVEV in the germline V gene (reference sequence). Trimming took 5 bases from V and 0 from J, leaving 17 bases between them. This CDR3 has 16 amino acids. As DNA, the CDR3 is TGTGCCAGCAGTGAAGGGGGAGACAGTCTCTCCTACGAGCAGTACTTC. Translating it yields CASSEGGDSLSYEQYF.

The V and J genes are TRBV4-1 and TRBJ2-7; 7 nucleotides match TRBD1. The germline gives CDR1 MGHRA, CDR2 YSYEKL. CDR3 length equals 14 residues. V trimming: 1 base; J trimming: 0 bases; junction bases outside the gene matches: 0. This CDR3 reads CASSQGQGSYEQYV. The CDR3 bases are TGCGCCAGCAGCCAAGGACAGGGCTCCTACGAGCAGTACGTC.

This chain uses TRBV13 with TRBJ2-2; 7 bases match TRBD1. The CDR3 is made up of 15 amino acids. CDR1 is PRHDT and CDR2 is FYEKMQ in the germline V gene (reference sequence). Unmatched junction bases numbered 9, after V lost 4 bases and J lost 7 bases. In DNA form, the CDR3 reads TGTGCCAGCAGCTCGGACAGTCCAGGGGGCGGGGAGCTGTTTTTT. Protein: CASSSDSPGGGELFF.

V and J are TRBV6-5 and TRBJ1-1; no clear D. The CDR3 runs 13 residues. Trimming took 2 bases from V and 4 from J, leaving 8 bases between them. Germline V gives CDR1 MNHEY, CDR2 SVGAGI. The CDR3 spells CASSYGVGTEAFF. In nucleotides, the CDR3 is TGTGCCAGCAGTTACGGGGTGGGCACTGAAGCTTTCTTT.

The chain links TRBV28 to TRBJ1-5, with 7 bases that match TRBD1. Trimming took 5 bases from V and 5 from J; bases not matched to a gene: 6. The CDR3 loop spans 14 amino acids. CDR1 MDHEN and CDR2 SYDVKM come from the germline V gene. The CDR3 here is CASSATGVDQPQHF. The CDR3 nucleotides are TGTGCCAGCAGTGCCACAGGGGTGGATCAGCCCCAGCATTTT.

The chain employs TRBV28 and TRBJ1-2; 7 positions agree with TRBD1. CDR3 length equals 14 residues. Germline CDR1 and CDR2: MDHEN and SYDVKM. J was trimmed by 8 bases and V by 4 bases; bases with no gene match: 10. In DNA, the CDR3 is TGTGCCAGCAGTTCCCTGACAGGGAGGTACGGCTACACCTTC. Encoded protein: CASSSLTGRYGYTF.

V usage is TRBV7-2 and J usage is TRBJ1-2, with TRBD1 identical over 8 bases. The germline V gene has CDR1 SGHTA and CDR2 FQGNSA. Unmatched junction bases numbered 10, after V lost 5 bases and J lost 8 bases. This CDR3 region has 14 residues. The CDR3 nucleotides read TGTGCCAGCAGCCCACGACAGGGGAGGAGCGGCTACACCTTC. It is translated as CASSPRQGRSGYTF.

The rearrangement joins TRBV7-9 to TRBJ1-1; no clear D gene. Trimming stripped 0 bases from V and 5 bases from J, with 10 bases between. CDR1 SEHNR and CDR2 FQNEAQ come from the germline V gene (reference sequence). The CDR3 contains 14 residues. In DNA form, the CDR3 reads TGTGCCAGCAGCTTAGCGCCGGTCGGGACTGAAGCTTTCTTT. Translating it yields CASSLAPVGTEAFF.

The chain couples TRBV6-6 to TRBJ2-7; D perhaps matches TRBD2 (6 bases). The ends were cut back, 7 bases at V and 5 bases at J, with 15 bases in the middle. From germline, CDR1 is MNHNY and CDR2 SVGAGI (reference sequence). CDR3 length: 13 amino acids. The CDR3 DNA sequence: TGTGCCAGCACGGACGGCGGGGCCGACGAGCAGTACTTC. Translated: CASTDGGADEQYF.

This chain joins TRBV6-5 and TRBJ2-3; D is uncertain. CDR1 and CDR2 (germline): MNHEY, SVGAGI. CDR3 length: 14 amino acids. With 0 bases removed from V and 0 bases from J, the gap between germline ends came to 4 bases. CDR3 sequence: CASSYSGSTDTQYF. DNA for the CDR3: TGTGCCAGCAGTTACTCTGGTAGCACAGATACGCAGTATTTT.

The chain is built from TRBV10-1 and TRBJ1-1; D perhaps matches TRBD1 (6 bases). Trimming took off 4 bases at V and 0 bases at J, with 18 bases between the two ends. This CDR3 has 17 residues. Germline V gene sequence: CDR1 WNHNN, CDR2 SYGVQD (reference sequence). The CDR3 DNA reads TGCGCCAGCAGTGGTTCCCGCTTAGGACAGTTGAACACTGAAGCTTTCTTT. This sequence encodes CASSGSRLGQLNTEAFF.

This chain uses TRBV5-1 with TRBJ1-5, with D uncertain. This CDR3 comprises 10 residues. Germline V gene lookup returns CDR1 SGHRS and CDR2 YFSETQ. Trimming pared 2 bases from V and 8 bases from J, leaving 2 bases between. The CDR3 DNA reads TGCGCCAGCAGCTTTAAGCCCCAGCATTTT. It is translated as CASSFKPQHF.

This chain links TRBV5-6 with TRBJ1-1; a possible D gene is TRBD1 (5 bases). The CDR3 contains 16 residues. From germline, CDR1 is SGHDT and CDR2 YYEEEE. V lost 4 bases and J 1 base, leaving 17 bases between the germline ends. CDR3 residues: CASSQDRGVSNTEAFF. The CDR3 DNA reads as TGTGCCAGCAGCCAAGATCGGGGGGTCTCGAACACTGAAGCTTTCTTT. The variable domain in full, with the rest retrieved from reference TRBV5-6 and TRBJ1-1, is DAGVTQSPTHLIKTRGQQVTLRCSPKSGHDTVSWYQQALGQGPQFIFQYYEEEERQRGNFPDRFSGHQFPNYSSELNVNALLLGDSALYLCASSQDRGVSNTEAFFGQGTRLTVV.

V gene TRBV11-2 combines with J gene TRBJ1-1, with 9 bases aligning to TRBD1. Germline trimming cut 5 bases from V and 3 bases from J; bases unmatched to any gene: 10. Germline CDR1 and CDR2: SGHAT and FQNNGV. The CDR3 sequence is 16 residues long. The DNA of the CDR3 is TGTGCCAGCAGCATCCCGGGACAGGGTCAGGACACTGAAGCTTTCTTT. Translating gives CASSIPGQGQDTEAFF. Variable domain in full (rest from reference TRBV11-2 and TRBJ1-1): EAGVAQSPRYKIIEKRQSVAFWCNPISGHATLYWYQQILGQGPKLLIQFQNNGVVDDSQLPKDRFSAERLKGVDSTLKIQPAKLEDSAVYLCASSIPGQGQDTEAFFGQGTRLTVV.

The chain recombines TRBV27 with TRBJ2-1; D might be TRBD1 (6 bases). The CDR3 has 15 amino acids. CDR1 is MNHEY, CDR2 SMNVEV, per germline (reference sequence). With 3 bases removed from V and 5 bases from J, the gap between germline ends came to 14 bases. The CDR3 DNA reads TGTGCCAGCAGTTTTAAAAGGAGGACAGACAATGAGCAGTTCTTC. Translation: CASSFKRRTDNEQFF.

This sequence joins TRBV2 and TRBJ1-6; the match to TRBD1 covers 7 bases. Trimming cost V 3 bases and J 3 bases; bases outside gene matches: 11. Germline CDR1 is SNHLY and CDR2 is FYNNEI. The CDR3 consists of 18 residues. The CDR3 is CASSDLFTGEDYNSPLHF. The CDR3, as DNA: TGTGCCAGCAGTGACCTTTTTACAGGGGAAGACTATAATTCACCCCTCCACTTT.

This chain joins TRBV25-1 and TRBJ1-1; no clear D gene. V lost 4 bases and J 5 bases, leaving 14 bases between the germline ends. This CDR3 has 14 residues. Germline CDR1 is MGHDK and CDR2 is SYGVNS. CDR3 DNA sequence: TGTGCCAGCAGTGGGGATAAAGTAGGGACTGAAGCTTTCTTT. It is translated as CASSGDKVGTEAFF.

A few counts support this clone. This sample also contains other DNA sequences that code for the same CDR3. The rearrangement links TRBV6-5 to TRBJ1-5; D ambiguous. The V and J ends lost 0 bases and 4 bases respectively, with 7 bases between them. CDR3 length: 14 amino acids. CDR1 and CDR2 (germline): MNHEY, SVGAGI. The CDR3 coding sequence is TGTGCCAGCAGTTACTCCGGCGGAAATCAGCCCCAGCATTTT. As protein: CASSYSGGNQPQHF.

This chain links TRBV9 with TRBJ1-5, with D tentatively TRBD1 (5 bases). The V end was cut by 3 bases, the J end by 3 bases, with 13 bases between. Per germline, CDR1 SGDLS and CDR2 YYNGEE. The length of the CDR3 is 15 residues. The CDR3 sequence is CASSASGGPNQPQHF. The CDR3 bases are TGTGCCAGCAGCGCGAGTGGGGGACCCAATCAGCCCCAGCATTTT.